This entry describes one T cell receptor (beta chain). Germline V gives CDR1 MNHNS, CDR2 SASEGT. Between the trimmed V and J ends, which lost 3 bases and 0 bases, there was a span of 11 bases. The CDR3 is 15 amino acids. The sample is drawn from a study of blood T cell repertoires in COVID-19. Clones were read by immunoSEQ multiplex PCR, and TCRdb kept only the in-frame ones, dropping some. The sample carries about 120,000 clones, around nine tenths recorded once. The chain couples TRBV6-1 to TRBJ1-1; maybe TRBD1 (5 bases). This clonotype originated in a human donor with acute or convalescent COVID-19. The donor label of this sample is uncertain. The sequencing input was peripheral blood. CDR3 in amino acids: CASSDAGRLNTEAFF. The CDR3 DNA reads as TGTGCCAGCAGTGACGCGGGACGGCTGAACACTGAAGCTTTCTTT.